This T cell receptor (beta chain) derives from a study of shared clonotypes between healthy human individuals. Repertoires were generated with immunoSEQ multiplex PCR, while TCRdb's copy carries only in-frame clones and drops some. Here the sample spans about 2,200,000 clones, under 95% being singletons. The V gene's germline CDR1 is MNHEY and CDR2 SMNVEV (reference sequence). CDR3 length equals 13 residues. V gave up 6 bases and J gave up 3 bases; unmatched junction bases: 2. Naivety among CD8 cells was defined by CD45RO negativity and positive CCR7 selection, thereby excluding terminally differentiated effector memory CD45RA+ cells.

This receptor was identified in a man in his late teens or twenties in good health. Some clones in this sample may be carry-over from other donors' samples. The chain recombines TRBV27 with TRBJ2-5; 9 nucleotides align to TRBD1. The sequencing sample was made of naive CD8+ T cells from PBMCs. Here the CDR3 reads CASRRTGEETQYF. The CDR3 DNA sequence: TGTGCCAGCAGAAGGACAGGGGAAGAGACCCAGTACTTC.